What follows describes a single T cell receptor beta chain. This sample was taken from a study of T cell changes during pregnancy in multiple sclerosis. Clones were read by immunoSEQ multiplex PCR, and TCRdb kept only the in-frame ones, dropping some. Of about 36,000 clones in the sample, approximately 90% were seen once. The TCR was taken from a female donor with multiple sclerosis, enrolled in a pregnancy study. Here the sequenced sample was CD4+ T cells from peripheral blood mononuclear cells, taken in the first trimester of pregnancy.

The CDR3 nucleotides read TGTGCCAGCAGTTTTCTCCAGGCCCCCGAGCAGTACTTC. Amino acid sequence: CASSFLQAPEQYF. This chain links TRBV27 with TRBJ2-7; D gene uncertain. This CDR3 is built from 13 residues. V lost 3 bases and J 6 bases, leaving 12 bases between the germline ends. CDR1 and CDR2 from the germline V gene are MNHEY and SMNVEV (reference sequence).